The clone carrying this T cell receptor (beta chain) was counted many times. Antigen specificity is unknown. This sample was taken from a study of T cells in Graves' hyperthyroidism and ophthalmopathy. Across the whole study: Once the initial diagnosis was made, peripheral blood was obtained before any treatment.

Study-level findings and limits: Ophthalmopathy, as predicted by the model, came a median roughly 6.5 months after the prediction.

The CDR3 has 13 amino acids. Trimming cost V 3 bases and J 5 bases, with 10 bases left between them. From RNA transcripts, TCR beta CDR3 regions were amplified. The HTBI set primed first-round TCR CDR3 RT-PCR. TCRdb reprocessed the multiplex PCR reads with MiXCR, giving one entry per CDR3 protein. The sample carries a few hundred thousand distinct CDR3 sequences, around 20% recorded once. The chain couples TRBV12-3 or TRBV12-4 to TRBJ2-5; D not certain. The receptor's source is a man aged 18 to 29 with Graves' hyperthyroidism. The sample was blood. CDR3 sequence (DNA): TGTGCCAGCAGTTTTGACGGGTTGGAGACCCAGTACTTC. Translation gives CASSFDGLETQYF.